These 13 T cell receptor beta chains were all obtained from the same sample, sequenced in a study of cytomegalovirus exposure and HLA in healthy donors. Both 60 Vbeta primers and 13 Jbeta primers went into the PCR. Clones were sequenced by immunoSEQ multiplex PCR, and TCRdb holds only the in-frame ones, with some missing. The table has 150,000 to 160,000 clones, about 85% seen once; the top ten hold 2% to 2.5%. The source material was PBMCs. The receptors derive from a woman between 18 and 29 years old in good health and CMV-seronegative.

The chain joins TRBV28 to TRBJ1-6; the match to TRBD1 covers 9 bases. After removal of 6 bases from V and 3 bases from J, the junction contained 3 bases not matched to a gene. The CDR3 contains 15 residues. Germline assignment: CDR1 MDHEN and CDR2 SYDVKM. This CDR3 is CASRKGQGYNSPLHF. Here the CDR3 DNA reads TGTGCCAGCAGAAAGGGACAGGGCTATAATTCACCCCTCCACTTT.

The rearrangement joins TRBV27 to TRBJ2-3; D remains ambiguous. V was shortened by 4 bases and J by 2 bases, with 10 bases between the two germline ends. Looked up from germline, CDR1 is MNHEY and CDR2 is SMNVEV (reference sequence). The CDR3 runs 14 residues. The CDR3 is CASSSGLFTDTQYF. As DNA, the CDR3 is TGTGCCAGCAGTTCTGGCCTGTTCACAGATACGCAGTATTTT.

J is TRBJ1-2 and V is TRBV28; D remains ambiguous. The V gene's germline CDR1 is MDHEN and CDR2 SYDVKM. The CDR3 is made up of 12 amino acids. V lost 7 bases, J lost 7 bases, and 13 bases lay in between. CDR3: CASTSAGIGYTF. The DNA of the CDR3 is TGTGCCAGCACCTCCGCGGGCATTGGCTACACCTTC.

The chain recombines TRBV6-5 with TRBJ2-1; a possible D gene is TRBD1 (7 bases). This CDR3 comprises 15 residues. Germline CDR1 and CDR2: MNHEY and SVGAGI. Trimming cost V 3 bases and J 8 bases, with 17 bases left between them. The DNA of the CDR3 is TGTGCCAGCAGTTATTCCGGCAGGGGGGAGGATGAGCAGTTCTTC. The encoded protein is CASSYSGRGEDEQFF.

The CDR3 reads CASSPGPGDTQYF. The CDR3 region has the DNA TGTGCCAGCAGCCCCGGTCCGGGAGATACGCAGTATTTT. The V call is TRBV7-3, the J call TRBJ2-3; D not certain. Trimming removed 5 bases at V and 5 bases at J, with 11 bases between. Germline CDR1 SGHTA, CDR2 FQGTGA. The CDR3 has 13 residues.

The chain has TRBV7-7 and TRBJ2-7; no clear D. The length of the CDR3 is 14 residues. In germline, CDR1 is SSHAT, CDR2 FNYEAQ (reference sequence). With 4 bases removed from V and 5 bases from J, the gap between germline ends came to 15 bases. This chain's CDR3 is CASSSRYPPNEQYF. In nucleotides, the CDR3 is TGTGCCAGCAGCTCCAGGTACCCGCCTAACGAGCAGTACTTC.

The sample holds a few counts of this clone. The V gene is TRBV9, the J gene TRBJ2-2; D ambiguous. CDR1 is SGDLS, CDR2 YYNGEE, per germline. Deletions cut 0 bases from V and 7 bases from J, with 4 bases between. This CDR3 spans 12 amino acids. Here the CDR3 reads CASSVGSGELFF. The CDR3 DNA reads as TGTGCCAGCAGCGTAGGCAGCGGGGAGCTGTTTTTT.

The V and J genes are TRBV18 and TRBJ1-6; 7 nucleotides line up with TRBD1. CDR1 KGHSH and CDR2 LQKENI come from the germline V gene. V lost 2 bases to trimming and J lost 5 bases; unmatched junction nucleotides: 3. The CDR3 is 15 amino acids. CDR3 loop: CASSPVGQNNSPLHF. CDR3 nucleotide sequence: TGTGCCAGCTCACCAGTGGGACAGAATAATTCACCCCTCCACTTT. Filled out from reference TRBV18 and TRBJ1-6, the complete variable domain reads NAGVMQNPRHLVRRRGQEARLRCSPMKGHSHVYWYRQLPEEGLKFMVYLQKENIIDESGMPKERFSAEFPKEGPSILRIQQVVRGDSAAYFCASSPVGQNNSPLHFGNGTRLTVT.

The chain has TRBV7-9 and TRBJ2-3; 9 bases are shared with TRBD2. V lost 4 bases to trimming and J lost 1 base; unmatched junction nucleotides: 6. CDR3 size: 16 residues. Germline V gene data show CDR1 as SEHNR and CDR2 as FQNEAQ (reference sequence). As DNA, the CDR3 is TGTGCCAGCAGCTCTACAGCGGGGGGACGCACAGATACGCAGTATTTT. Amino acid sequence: CASSSTAGGRTDTQYF.

The CDR3 here is CASTDRGKNQPQHF. The CDR3 bases are TGTGCCAGCACGGACAGGGGAAAAAATCAGCCCCAGCATTTT. The genes are TRBV19 and TRBJ1-5, with 9 bases matching TRBD1. The V gene's germline CDR1 is LNHDA and CDR2 SQIVND (reference sequence). This CDR3 is 14 amino acids long. J gave up 4 bases and V 9 bases, and 7 bases lay outside the gene matches.

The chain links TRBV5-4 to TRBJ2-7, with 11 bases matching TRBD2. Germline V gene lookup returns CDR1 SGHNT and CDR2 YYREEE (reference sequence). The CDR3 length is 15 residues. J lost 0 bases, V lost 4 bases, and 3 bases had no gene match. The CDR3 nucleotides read TGTGCCAGCAGCCCGGGACTAGCGGACTCCTACGAGCAGTACTTC. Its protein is CASSPGLADSYEQYF.

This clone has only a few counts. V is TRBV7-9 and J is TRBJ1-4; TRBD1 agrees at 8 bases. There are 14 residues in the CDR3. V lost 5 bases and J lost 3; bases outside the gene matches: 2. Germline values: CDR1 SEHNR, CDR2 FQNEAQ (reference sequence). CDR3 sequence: CASSPTGANEKLFF. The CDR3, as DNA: TGTGCCAGCAGCCCGACAGGGGCTAATGAAAAACTGTTTTTT.

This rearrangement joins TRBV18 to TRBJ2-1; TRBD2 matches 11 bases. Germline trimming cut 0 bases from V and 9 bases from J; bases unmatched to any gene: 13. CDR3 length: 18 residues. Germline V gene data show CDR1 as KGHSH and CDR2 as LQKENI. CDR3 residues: CASSPPATSGSREGEQFF. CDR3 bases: TGTGCCAGCTCACCACCGGCAACTAGCGGGAGTAGGGAAGGTGAGCAGTTCTTC.